This T cell receptor (beta chain) stems from a study of cytomegalovirus exposure and HLA in healthy donors. Study overall: Early released data comprised around 79 million unique TCRs from HLA-typed donors.

The CDR3 is 13 residues long. V was trimmed by 0 bases and J by 9 bases, leaving 12 bases between them. From germline, CDR1 is GTSNPN and CDR2 SVGIG (reference sequence). Note on this clone: The antigen is not known.

Use of 60 Vbeta and 13 Jbeta primers characterized the PCR. The data were produced by immunoSEQ multiplex PCR, yet TCRdb's version contains in-frame clones alone and is incomplete. The sample holds under 150,000 clones, roughly 80% seen once. Notes on the study in general: The study put under 200 TCR beta chains on its list as cytomegalovirus-associated. Analyses of presence and absence presupposed an approximately uniform sequencing depth across donors.

Despite likely unrecorded immune exposures, the donors were nominally healthy at the time of sampling. The sequencing sample was made of PBMCs. V and J are TRBV30 and TRBJ2-1; tentative D call: TRBD2 (6 bases). The TCR originated in a woman in her forties or fifties in good health and CMV-seropositive. CDR3 region: CAWSVSGVGEQFF. CDR3 DNA sequence: TGTGCCTGGAGTGTATCGGGAGTGGGTGAGCAGTTCTTC.